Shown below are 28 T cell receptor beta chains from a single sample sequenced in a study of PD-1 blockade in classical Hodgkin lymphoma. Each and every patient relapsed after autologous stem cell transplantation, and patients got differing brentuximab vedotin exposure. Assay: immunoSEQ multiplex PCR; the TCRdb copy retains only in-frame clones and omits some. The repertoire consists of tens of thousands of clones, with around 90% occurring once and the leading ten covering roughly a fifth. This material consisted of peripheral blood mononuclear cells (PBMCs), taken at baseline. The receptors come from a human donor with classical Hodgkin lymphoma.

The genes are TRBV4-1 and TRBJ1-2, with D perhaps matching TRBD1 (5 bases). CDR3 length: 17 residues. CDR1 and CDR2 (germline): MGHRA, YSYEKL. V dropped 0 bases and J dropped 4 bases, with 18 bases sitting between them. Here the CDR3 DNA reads TGCGCCAGCAGCCAAGATAGGGTCGTGGACACTGCCTATGGCTACACCTTC. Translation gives CASSQDRVVDTAYGYTF.

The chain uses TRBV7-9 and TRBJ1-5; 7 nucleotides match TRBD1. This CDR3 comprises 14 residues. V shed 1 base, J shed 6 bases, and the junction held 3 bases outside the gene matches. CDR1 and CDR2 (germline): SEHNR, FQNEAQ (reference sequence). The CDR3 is CASSLGQGVQPQHF. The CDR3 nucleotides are TGTGCCAGCAGCTTAGGACAGGGTGTTCAGCCCCAGCATTTT.

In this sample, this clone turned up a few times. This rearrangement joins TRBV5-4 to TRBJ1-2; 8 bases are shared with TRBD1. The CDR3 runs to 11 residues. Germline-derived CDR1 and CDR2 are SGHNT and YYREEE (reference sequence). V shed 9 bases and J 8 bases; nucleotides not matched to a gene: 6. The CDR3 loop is CAIGQGTGYTF. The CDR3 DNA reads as TGTGCCATAGGACAGGGCACGGGCTACACCTTC.

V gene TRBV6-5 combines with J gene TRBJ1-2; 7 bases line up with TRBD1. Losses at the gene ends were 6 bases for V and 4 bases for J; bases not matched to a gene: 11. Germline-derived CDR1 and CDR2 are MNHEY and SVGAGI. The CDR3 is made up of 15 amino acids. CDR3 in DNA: TGTGCCAGCAGCCCCGGGACAGCTTTTAGCTATGGCTACACCTTC. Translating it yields CASSPGTAFSYGYTF.

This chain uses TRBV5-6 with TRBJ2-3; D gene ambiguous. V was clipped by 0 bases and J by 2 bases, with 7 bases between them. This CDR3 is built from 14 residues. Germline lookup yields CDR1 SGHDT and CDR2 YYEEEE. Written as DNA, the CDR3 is TGTGCCAGCAGCTTGGCCGGATTCACAGATACGCAGTATTTT. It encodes CASSLAGFTDTQYF. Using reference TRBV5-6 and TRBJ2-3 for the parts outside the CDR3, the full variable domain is DAGVTQSPTHLIKTRGQQVTLRCSPKSGHDTVSWYQQALGQGPQFIFQYYEEEERQRGNFPDRFSGHQFPNYSSELNVNALLLGDSALYLCASSLAGFTDTQYFGPGTRLTVL.

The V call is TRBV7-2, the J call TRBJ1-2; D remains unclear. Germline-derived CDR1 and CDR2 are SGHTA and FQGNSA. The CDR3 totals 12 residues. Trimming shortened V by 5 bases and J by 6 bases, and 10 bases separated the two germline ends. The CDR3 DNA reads TGTGCCAGCAGCCCTGGGCTGGATGGCTACACCTTC. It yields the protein CASSPGLDGYTF.

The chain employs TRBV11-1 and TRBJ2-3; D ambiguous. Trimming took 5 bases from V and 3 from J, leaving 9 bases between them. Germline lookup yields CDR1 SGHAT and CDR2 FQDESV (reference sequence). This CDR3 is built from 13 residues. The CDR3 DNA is TGTGCCAGCAGCCGAAGACGGACAGATACGCAGTATTTT. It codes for CASSRRRTDTQYF.

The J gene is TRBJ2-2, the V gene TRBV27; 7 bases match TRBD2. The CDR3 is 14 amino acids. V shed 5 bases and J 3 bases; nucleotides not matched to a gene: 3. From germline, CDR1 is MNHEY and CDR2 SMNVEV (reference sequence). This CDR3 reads CASSPSGYTGELFF. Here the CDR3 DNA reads TGTGCCAGCAGTCCTAGCGGCTACACCGGGGAGCTGTTTTTT.

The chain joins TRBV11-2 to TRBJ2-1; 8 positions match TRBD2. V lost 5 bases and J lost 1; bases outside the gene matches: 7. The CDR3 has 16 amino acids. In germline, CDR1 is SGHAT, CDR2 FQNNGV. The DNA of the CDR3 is TGTGCCAGCAGCCCGCGAACTAGCGGATCCTACAATGAGCAGTTCTTC. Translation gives CASSPRTSGSYNEQFF.

The CDR3 region is CASSQEHSGYTF. CDR3 sequence (DNA): TGTGCCAGCAGCCAAGAACACAGTGGCTACACCTTC. The chain is built from TRBV14 and TRBJ1-2; D is uncertain. Trimming shortened V by 0 bases and J by 7 bases, and 6 bases separated the two germline ends. The germline V gene encodes CDR1 SGHDN and CDR2 FVKESK. CDR3 size: 12 residues.

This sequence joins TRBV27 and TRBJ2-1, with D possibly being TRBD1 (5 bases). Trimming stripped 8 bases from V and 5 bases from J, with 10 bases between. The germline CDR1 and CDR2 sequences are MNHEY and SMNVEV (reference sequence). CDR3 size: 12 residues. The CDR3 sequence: CASGHRDNEQFF. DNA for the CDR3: TGTGCCAGCGGACACCGGGACAATGAGCAGTTCTTC.

The CDR3 protein is CAWAGGQQDIQYF. The CDR3 region has the DNA TGTGCCTGGGCCGGGGGGCAACAAGACATTCAGTACTTC. The chain links TRBV30 to TRBJ2-4; possible D gene TRBD2, 7 bases. Trimming took 5 bases from V and 8 from J, leaving 16 bases between them. Germline loops: CDR1 GTSNPN, CDR2 SVGIG (reference sequence). This CDR3 spans 13 amino acids.

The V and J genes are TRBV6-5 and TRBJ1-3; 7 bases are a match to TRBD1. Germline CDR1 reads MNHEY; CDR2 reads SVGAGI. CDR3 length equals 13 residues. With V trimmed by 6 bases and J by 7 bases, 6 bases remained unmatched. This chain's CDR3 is CASSPTGLNTIYF. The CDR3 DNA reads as TGTGCCAGCAGCCCGACAGGGCTCAACACCATATATTTT.

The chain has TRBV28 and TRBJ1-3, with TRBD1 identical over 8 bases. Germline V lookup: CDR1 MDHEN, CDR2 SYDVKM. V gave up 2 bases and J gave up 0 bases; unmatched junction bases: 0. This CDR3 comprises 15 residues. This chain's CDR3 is CASSLTGGSGNTIYF. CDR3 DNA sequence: TGTGCCAGCAGTTTAACAGGGGGCTCTGGAAACACCATATATTTT. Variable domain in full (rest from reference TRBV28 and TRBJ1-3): DVKVTQSSRYLVKRTGEKVFLECVQDMDHENMFWYRQDPGLGLRLIYFSYDVKMKEKGDIPEGYSVSREKKERFSLILESASTNQTSMYLCASSLTGGSGNTIYFGEGSWLTVV.

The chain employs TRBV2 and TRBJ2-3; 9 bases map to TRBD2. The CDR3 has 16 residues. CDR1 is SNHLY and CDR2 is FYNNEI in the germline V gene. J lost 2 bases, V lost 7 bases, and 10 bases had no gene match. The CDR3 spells CASTEDLAGLTDTQYF. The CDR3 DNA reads TGTGCCAGCACCGAGGATCTAGCGGGACTCACAGATACGCAGTATTTT.

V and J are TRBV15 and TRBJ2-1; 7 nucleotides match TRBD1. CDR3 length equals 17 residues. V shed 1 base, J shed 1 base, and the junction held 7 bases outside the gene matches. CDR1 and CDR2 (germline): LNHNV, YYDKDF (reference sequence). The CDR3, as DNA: TGTGCCACCAGCAGAGGGACAGGTCTTAAATCCTACAATGAGCAGTTCTTC. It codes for CATSRGTGLKSYNEQFF.

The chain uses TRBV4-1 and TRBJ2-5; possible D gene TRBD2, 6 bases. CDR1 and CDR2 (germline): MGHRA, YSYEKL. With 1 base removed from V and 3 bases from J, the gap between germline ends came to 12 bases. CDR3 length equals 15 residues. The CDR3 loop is CASSQVSSGKETQYF. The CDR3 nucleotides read TGCGCCAGCAGCCAAGTGAGTAGCGGAAAAGAGACCCAGTACTTC.

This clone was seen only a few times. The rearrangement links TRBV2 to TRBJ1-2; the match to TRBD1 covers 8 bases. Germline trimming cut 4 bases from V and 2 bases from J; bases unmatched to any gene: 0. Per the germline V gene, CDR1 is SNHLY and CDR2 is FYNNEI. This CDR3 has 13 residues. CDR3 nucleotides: TGTGCCAGCAGTGGGGACAGGAACTATGGCTACACCTTC. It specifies CASSGDRNYGYTF.

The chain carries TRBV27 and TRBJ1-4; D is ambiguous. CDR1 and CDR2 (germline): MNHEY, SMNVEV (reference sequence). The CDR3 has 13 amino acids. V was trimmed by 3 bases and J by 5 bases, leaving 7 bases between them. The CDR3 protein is CASSLGINEKLFF. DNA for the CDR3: TGTGCCAGCAGTTTGGGCATAAATGAAAAACTGTTTTTT.

The CDR3 protein is CASRQAPGAYSYEQYF. CDR3 nucleotide sequence: TGCGCCAGCAGACAGGCCCCGGGGGCCTACTCCTACGAGCAGTACTTC. V is TRBV5-1 and J is TRBJ2-7; D possibly uses TRBD1 or TRBD2 (6 bases each). The CDR3 totals 16 residues. The V end was cut by 5 bases, the J end by 0 bases, with 18 bases between. The germline gives CDR1 SGHRS, CDR2 YFSETQ.

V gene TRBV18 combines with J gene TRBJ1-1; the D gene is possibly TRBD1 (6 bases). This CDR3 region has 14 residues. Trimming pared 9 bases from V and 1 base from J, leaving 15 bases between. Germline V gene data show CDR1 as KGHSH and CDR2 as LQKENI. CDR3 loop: CASSKTGENTEAFF. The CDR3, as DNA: TGTGCCAGTTCTAAGACAGGTGAGAACACTGAAGCTTTCTTT.

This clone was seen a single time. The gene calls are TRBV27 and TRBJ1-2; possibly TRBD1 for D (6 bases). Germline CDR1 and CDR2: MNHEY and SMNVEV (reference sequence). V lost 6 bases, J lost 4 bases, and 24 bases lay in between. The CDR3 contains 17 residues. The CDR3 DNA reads TGTGCCAGCAGCCCTCGGGTTGGGGGGGGCCCCTCCTATGGCTACACCTTC. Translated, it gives CASSPRVGGGPSYGYTF.

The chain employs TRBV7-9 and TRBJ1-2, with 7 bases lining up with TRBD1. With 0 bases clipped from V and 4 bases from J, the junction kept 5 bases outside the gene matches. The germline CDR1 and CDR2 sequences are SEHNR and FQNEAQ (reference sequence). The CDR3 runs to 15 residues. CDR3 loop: CASSLAGQTSYGYTF. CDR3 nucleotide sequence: TGTGCCAGCAGCTTAGCGGGACAGACAAGCTATGGCTACACCTTC.

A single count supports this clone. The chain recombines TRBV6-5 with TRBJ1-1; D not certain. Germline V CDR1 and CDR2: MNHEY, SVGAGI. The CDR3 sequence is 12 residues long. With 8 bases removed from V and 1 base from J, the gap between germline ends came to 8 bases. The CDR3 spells CASYTPNTEAFF. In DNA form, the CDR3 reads TGTGCCAGCTATACCCCGAACACTGAAGCTTTCTTT.

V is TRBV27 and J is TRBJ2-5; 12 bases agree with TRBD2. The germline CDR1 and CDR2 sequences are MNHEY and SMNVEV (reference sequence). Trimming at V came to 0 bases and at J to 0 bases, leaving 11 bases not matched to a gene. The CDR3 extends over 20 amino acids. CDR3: CASSLSVGTSGRPDQETQYF. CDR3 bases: TGTGCCAGCAGTTTATCAGTAGGGACTAGCGGGCGGCCGGACCAAGAGACCCAGTACTTC.

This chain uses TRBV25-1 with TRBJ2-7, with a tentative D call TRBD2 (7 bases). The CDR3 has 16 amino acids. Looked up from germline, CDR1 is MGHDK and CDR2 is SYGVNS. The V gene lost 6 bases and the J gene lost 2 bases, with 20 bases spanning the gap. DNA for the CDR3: TGTGCCAGCAGAGGGGGGGGGATTCTCGGGACCTACGAGCAGTACTTC. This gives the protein CASRGGGILGTYEQYF.

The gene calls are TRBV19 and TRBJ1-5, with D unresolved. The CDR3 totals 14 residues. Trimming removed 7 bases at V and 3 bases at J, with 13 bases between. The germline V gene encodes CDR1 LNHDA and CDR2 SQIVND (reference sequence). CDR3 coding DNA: TGTGCCAGTAACCGGGAAGGGTACAATCAGCCCCAGCATTTT. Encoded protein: CASNREGYNQPQHF.

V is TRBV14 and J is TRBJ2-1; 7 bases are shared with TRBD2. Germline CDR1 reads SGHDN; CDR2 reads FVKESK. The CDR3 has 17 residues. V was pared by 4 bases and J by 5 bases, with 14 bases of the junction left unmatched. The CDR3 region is CASSPPFRGGGNNEQFF. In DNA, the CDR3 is TGTGCCAGCAGCCCACCCTTTCGGGGCGGGGGAAACAATGAGCAGTTCTTC.